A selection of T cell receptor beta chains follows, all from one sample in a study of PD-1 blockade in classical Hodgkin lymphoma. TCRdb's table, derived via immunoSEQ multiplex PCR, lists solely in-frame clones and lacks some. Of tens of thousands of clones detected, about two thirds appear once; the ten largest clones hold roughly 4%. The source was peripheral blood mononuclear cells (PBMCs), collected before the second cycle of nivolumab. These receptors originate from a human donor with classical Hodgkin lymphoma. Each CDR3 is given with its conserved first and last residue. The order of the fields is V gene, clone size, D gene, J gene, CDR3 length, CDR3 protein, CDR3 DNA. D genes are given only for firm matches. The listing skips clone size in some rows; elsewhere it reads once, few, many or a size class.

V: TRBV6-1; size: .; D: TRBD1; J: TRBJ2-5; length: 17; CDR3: CASSASDGQGKRETQYF; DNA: TGTGCCAGCAGTGCCAGCGACGGACAGGGTAAACGAGAGACCCAGTACTTC
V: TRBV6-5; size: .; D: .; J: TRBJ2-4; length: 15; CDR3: CASSQHRGTRDIQYF; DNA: TGTGCCAGCAGCCAACATCGGGGCACGAGAGACATTCAGTACTTC
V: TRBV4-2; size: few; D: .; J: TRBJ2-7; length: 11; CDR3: CASSQDGEQYF; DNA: TGTGCCAGCAGCCAAGACGGCGAGCAGTACTTC
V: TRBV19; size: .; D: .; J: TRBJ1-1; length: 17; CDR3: CASSIGGREQVNTEAFF; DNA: TGTGCCAGTAGTATAGGAGGCAGGGAGCAGGTGAACACTGAAGCTTTCTTT
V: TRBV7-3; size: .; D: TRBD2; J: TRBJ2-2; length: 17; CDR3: CASSYPGLAGGTGELFF; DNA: TGTGCCAGCAGCTACCCGGGACTAGCGGGAGGGACCGGGGAGCTGTTTTTT
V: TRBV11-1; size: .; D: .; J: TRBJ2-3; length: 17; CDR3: CASSSTYQALATDTQYF; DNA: TGTGCCAGCAGCTCCACCTACCAGGCCCTAGCAACAGATACGCAGTATTTT
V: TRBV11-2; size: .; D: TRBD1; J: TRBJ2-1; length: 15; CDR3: CASSLEQGSYNEQFF; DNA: TGTGCCAGCAGCTTAGAACAGGGGTCTTACAATGAGCAGTTCTTC
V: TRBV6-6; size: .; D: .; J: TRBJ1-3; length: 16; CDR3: CASSYDLSNSGNTIYF; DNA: TGTGCCAGCAGTTACGATTTGTCGAACTCTGGAAACACCATATATTTT
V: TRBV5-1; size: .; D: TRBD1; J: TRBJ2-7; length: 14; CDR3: CASSSLQGGYEQYF; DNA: TGCGCCAGCAGCTCCCTACAGGGGGGATATGAGCAGTACTTC
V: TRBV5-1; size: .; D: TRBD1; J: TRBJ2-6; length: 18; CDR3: CASSSRTGGFSGANVLTF; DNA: TGCGCCAGCAGCTCCCGGACAGGGGGCTTCTCTGGGGCCAACGTCCTGACTTTC